What follows are 22 T cell receptor beta chains derived from one specimen sequenced in a study of cytomegalovirus exposure and HLA in healthy donors. Clones were read by immunoSEQ multiplex PCR, and TCRdb kept only the in-frame ones, dropping some. The profile shows 100,000 or so clones, roughly nine tenths of them singletons. Sequencing was performed on PBMCs. The source is a woman under 40 in good health and CMV-seronegative.

This clone was observed a handful of times. V gene TRBV2 combines with J gene TRBJ2-7; D perhaps matches TRBD1 (5 bases). CDR3 length equals 12 residues. V was shortened by 4 bases and J by 3 bases, with 7 bases between the two germline ends. Germline CDR1 SNHLY, CDR2 FYNNEI. Here the CDR3 reads CASSAQDYEQYF. Written as DNA, the CDR3 is TGTGCCAGCAGTGCACAGGACTACGAGCAGTACTTC.

The gene calls are TRBV27 and TRBJ1-2, with unresolved D. The CDR3 has 15 amino acids. The germline V gene encodes CDR1 MNHEY and CDR2 SMNVEV (reference sequence). Trimming removed 2 bases from V and 5 bases from J, with 15 bases in between. The CDR3 nucleotides are TGTGCCAGCAGTTTAGGGCGCGGGTCTACATATGGCTACACCTTC. Amino acids: CASSLGRGSTYGYTF.

This clone was detected only once. The rearrangement uses TRBV6-1 and TRBJ2-5; TRBD1 aligns across 9 bases. The germline V gene encodes CDR1 MNHNS and CDR2 SASEGT. The CDR3 has 14 residues. The junction had 7 bases not matched to a gene; V was cut back by 6 bases and J by 5 bases. This chain's CDR3 is CASRTHRGLETQYF. The CDR3 DNA sequence: TGTGCCAGCAGAACCCACAGGGGGCTGGAGACCCAGTACTTC.

The chain couples TRBV5-4 to TRBJ2-2; D remains ambiguous. From germline, CDR1 is SGHNT and CDR2 YYREEE (reference sequence). V gave up 4 bases and J gave up 0 bases, with 7 bases separating them. The CDR3 is 14 amino acids. This CDR3 reads CASSLVTNTGELFF. The CDR3 DNA sequence: TGTGCCAGCAGCCTAGTCACGAACACCGGGGAGCTGTTTTTT.

The gene calls are TRBV28 and TRBJ2-1; the D is unclear. Deletions cut 3 bases from V and 8 bases from J, with 8 bases between. This CDR3 has 12 amino acids. In germline, CDR1 is MDHEN, CDR2 SYDVKM. CDR3: CASSFLSYEQFF. The DNA of the CDR3 is TGTGCCAGCAGTTTCCTCAGTTATGAGCAGTTCTTC.

V gene TRBV18 combines with J gene TRBJ1-5; 7 bases fit TRBD1. The V gene end was trimmed by 2 bases and the J gene end by 0 bases; junction bases not matched to a gene: 7. CDR1 is KGHSH and CDR2 is LQKENI in the germline V gene. The CDR3 spans 17 residues. The CDR3 DNA reads as TGTGCCAGCTCACCAGTGGGACAGAAATATAGCAATCAGCCCCAGCATTTT. Its protein is CASSPVGQKYSNQPQHF.

The V call is TRBV7-9, the J call TRBJ2-3; the match to TRBD2 covers 9 bases. Germline lookup yields CDR1 SEHNR and CDR2 FQNEAQ (reference sequence). The V and J ends lost 5 bases and 4 bases, in that order; junction bases with no gene match: 10. The CDR3 length is 16 residues. The CDR3 nucleotides read TGTGCCAGCAGCCCCCCAGGGCTAGCGGGATCAGATACGCAGTATTTT. This encodes CASSPPGLAGSDTQYF.

This clone was detected once. The chain links TRBV2 to TRBJ2-5; TRBD1 agrees at 11 bases. The DNA matches TRBJ2-7 better at its end, which makes the J call doubtful. This CDR3 has 14 residues. From germline, CDR1 is SNHLY and CDR2 FYNNEI. The DNA for the CDR3 is TGTGCCAGCAGCCAGGACAGGGGGCGCGACGAGCAGTACTTC. It is translated as CASSQDRGRDEQYF.

V usage is TRBV2 and J usage is TRBJ1-2, with a possible D match to TRBD1 (6 bases). This CDR3 has 13 residues. The ends were cut back, 7 bases at V and 4 bases at J, with 13 bases in the middle. Germline loops: CDR1 SNHLY, CDR2 FYNNEI. The CDR3 protein is CASIRDTSYGYTF. CDR3 coding DNA: TGTGCCAGCATCCGGGACACGAGCTATGGCTACACCTTC.

The chain is built from TRBV5-4 and TRBJ1-1; D is unresolved. Germline V CDR1 and CDR2: SGHNT, YYREEE (reference sequence). CDR3 length equals 17 residues. V lost 0 bases, J lost 5 bases, and 20 bases lay in between. The CDR3 protein is CASSLVTGTAFTTEAFF. CDR3 nucleotides: TGTGCCAGCAGCTTGGTTACGGGAACGGCCTTCACGACTGAAGCTTTCTTT.

The rearrangement uses TRBV13 and TRBJ2-3; 9 bases match TRBD2. Germline V gene sequence: CDR1 PRHDT, CDR2 FYEKMQ (reference sequence). The CDR3 runs to 18 residues. With V trimmed by 1 base and J by 4 bases, 12 bases remained unmatched. CDR3 sequence: CASSLVAGLAGTPDTQYF. DNA of the CDR3: TGTGCCAGCAGCTTAGTGGCGGGCCTAGCGGGGACTCCAGATACGCAGTATTTT.

The chain has TRBV7-2 and TRBJ1-5; unclear D gene. Per germline, CDR1 SGHTA and CDR2 FQGNSA. The CDR3 runs to 15 residues. The V end lost 1 base, the J end lost 2 bases, and 9 bases lay between the germline ends. This CDR3 reads CASSLGEAGNQPQHF. In DNA, the CDR3 is TGTGCCAGCAGCTTAGGGGAGGCGGGCAATCAGCCCCAGCATTTT. The full variable domain, its missing parts supplied by reference TRBV7-2 and TRBJ1-5, is GAGVSQSPSNKVTEKGKDVELRCDPISGHTALYWYRQSLGQGLEFLIYFQGNSAPDKSGLPSDRFSAERTGGSVSTLTIQRTQQEDSAVYLCASSLGEAGNQPQHFGDGTRLSIL.

This clone has a single count. J is TRBJ1-5 and V is TRBV6-4; D might be TRBD1 (5 bases). This CDR3 has 14 amino acids. The germline gives CDR1 MRHNA, CDR2 SNTAGT. Deletions cut 4 bases from V and 8 bases from J, with 15 bases between. Here the CDR3 DNA reads TGTGCCAGCAGTGTTGCAGGGTGTAAGGAGCCCCAGCATTTT. Encoded protein: CASSVAGCKEPQHF.

This clone was recorded once. The rearrangement joins TRBV27 to TRBJ1-1; the D gene is possibly TRBD1 (6 bases). V gave up 6 bases and J gave up 1 base, with 12 bases separating them. The CDR3 sequence is 14 residues long. The germline V gene encodes CDR1 MNHEY and CDR2 SMNVEV (reference sequence). In DNA, the CDR3 is TGTGCCAGCAGCCCACAGGGATGGAACACTGAAGCTTTCTTT. Its protein is CASSPQGWNTEAFF.

V is TRBV7-9 and J is TRBJ1-2; D is undetermined. Deletions cut 5 bases from V and 4 bases from J, with 11 bases between. The CDR3 runs 13 residues. Per germline, CDR1 SEHNR and CDR2 FQNEAQ (reference sequence). This CDR3 reads CASSPTASYGYTF. The CDR3 DNA is TGTGCCAGCAGCCCCACAGCATCCTATGGCTACACCTTC.

V is TRBV28 and J is TRBJ2-7, with a weak D call TRBD2 (6 bases). The CDR3 has 13 amino acids. V was shortened by 6 bases and J by 2 bases, with 11 bases between the two germline ends. The V gene's germline CDR1 is MDHEN and CDR2 SYDVKM. As DNA, the CDR3 is TGTGCCAGCAGACCCGGGGGAACCTACGAGCAGTACTTC. This gives the protein CASRPGGTYEQYF.

The CDR3 is CASAVGNQPQHF. The CDR3 nucleotides are TGTGCCTCCGCGGTCGGCAATCAGCCCCAGCATTTT. The rearrangement links TRBV15 to TRBJ1-5; D ambiguous. The CDR3 is 12 amino acids. Germline CDR1 LNHNV, CDR2 YYDKDF (reference sequence). Deletions cut 11 bases from V and 2 bases from J, with 10 bases between.

The J gene is TRBJ1-2, the V gene TRBV6-1; D is unclear. The CDR3 runs to 13 residues. V was clipped by 6 bases and J by 6 bases, with 14 bases between them. Germline lookup yields CDR1 MNHNS and CDR2 SASEGT. The CDR3 DNA is TGTGCCAGCAGCATTAGCTCCGGGAATGGCTACACCTTC. Residues: CASSISSGNGYTF.

The rearrangement uses TRBV6-4 and TRBJ1-5, with D tentatively TRBD1 (6 bases). The CDR3 totals 13 residues. Germline-derived CDR1 and CDR2 are MRHNA and SNTAGT. The ends were cut back, 3 bases at V and 6 bases at J, with 9 bases in the middle. CDR3 coding DNA: TGTGCCAGCAGTGAGGGGGCAGGTCAGCCCCAGCATTTT. Its protein is CASSEGAGQPQHF.

The chain carries TRBV19 and TRBJ1-6; D possibly corresponds to TRBD1 (6 bases). Deletions cut 6 bases from V and 1 base from J, with 13 bases between. Germline CDR1 and CDR2: LNHDA and SQIVND (reference sequence). The CDR3 has 16 amino acids. The CDR3 bases are TGTGCCAGTAGAACGCTCAGGGGATCCTATAATTCACCCCTCCACTTT. Its protein product is CASRTLRGSYNSPLHF. Combining the CDR3 with reference TRBV19 and TRBJ1-6 gives the whole variable domain DGGITQSPKYLFRKEGQNVTLSCEQNLNHDAMYWYRQDPGQGLRLIYYSQIVNDFQKGDIAEGYSVSREKKESFPLTVTSAQKNPTAFYLCASRTLRGSYNSPLHFGNGTRLTVT.

The V gene is TRBV27, the J gene TRBJ1-6; D might be TRBD1 (5 bases). Trimming removed 6 bases from V and 6 bases from J, with 18 bases in between. The germline V gene encodes CDR1 MNHEY and CDR2 SMNVEV (reference sequence). The CDR3 consists of 16 residues. CDR3 amino acids: CASSLTGFGGNSPLHF. The CDR3 nucleotides read TGTGCCAGCAGCCTAACAGGTTTCGGGGGTAATTCACCCCTCCACTTT.

The chain uses TRBV29-1 and TRBJ2-4, with D tentatively TRBD1 (5 bases). The CDR3 extends over 13 amino acids. Germline lookup yields CDR1 SQVTM and CDR2 ANQGSEA. Trimming shortened V by 0 bases and J by 6 bases, and 9 bases separated the two germline ends. CDR3 bases: TGCAGCGTTGAAGAATTTCAGGGAAACATTCAGTACTTC. Translating gives CSVEEFQGNIQYF. The full variable domain, its missing parts supplied by reference TRBV29-1 and TRBJ2-4, is SAVISQKPSRDICQRGTSLTIQCQVDSQVTMMFWYRQQPGQSLTLIATANQGSEATYESGFVIDKFPISRPNLTFSTLTVSNMSPEDSSIYLCSVEEFQGNIQYFGAGTRLSVL.